This T cell receptor beta chain was sequenced in a study of shared clonotypes between healthy human individuals. The repertoire was sequenced with immunoSEQ multiplex PCR; TCRdb's copy has only in-frame clones and lacks some. The sample holds about 2.4 million clones, 80% to 95% seen once. With 0 bases clipped from V and 6 bases from J, the junction kept 2 bases outside the gene matches. In germline, CDR1 is MNHEY, CDR2 SVGAGI. The CDR3 length is 13 residues. Sequenced: naive CD4+ T cells from PBMCs. Subset given: CD45RA+ positively selected. The chain combines TRBV6-5 with TRBJ2-7, with 7 positions matching TRBD1. This TCR was recovered from a young man in good health. Some clones in this sample may be carry-over from other donors' samples. The CDR3 here is CASSYSDRVEQYF. CDR3 coding DNA: TGTGCCAGCAGTTACTCCGACAGGGTCGAGCAGTACTTC.